The rows below give T cell receptor beta chains drawn from one sample of a study of blood T cell repertoires in COVID-19. Only in-frame clones appear in the TCRdb table, and some are missing; sequencing was by immunoSEQ multiplex PCR. Of about 82,000 clones listed, around 83% were seen once; the top ten hold more than 15%. Sequencing input: peripheral blood. These receptors were obtained from a woman in her fifties or sixties with acute or convalescent COVID-19. Both conserved end residues are part of each CDR3. The D gene is left open where the match is weak. Only part of the rows carry a size: once, few, many, or a class if the clone is expanded.

- - TRBJ1-6 TRBV9 TGTGCCAGCGGGGAGGGGGATAATTCACCCCTCCACTTT CASGEGDNSPLHF
- - TRBJ1-6 TRBV6-5 TGTGCCAGCAGCCAAAGCCGAACAGGGTTCTCACCCCTCCACTTT CASSQSRTGFSPLHF
- - TRBJ1-5 TRBV19 TGTGCCAGTAGACTTGACAGCTACAATCAGCCCCAGCATTTT CASRLDSYNQPQHF
- - TRBJ2-5 TRBV12-3/TRBV12-4 TGTGCCAGCACCCTGACTAGGTTGGAGACCCAGTACTTC CASTLTRLETQYF
- TRBD1 TRBJ2-5 TRBV6-6 TGTGCCAGCAGTTACGGACAGGGGCGAGAGACCCAGTACTTC CASSYGQGRETQYF
- - TRBJ2-1 TRBV27 TGTGCCAGCAGTTTTACAGGGACGTGGGAGCAGTTCTTC CASSFTGTWEQFF
- - TRBJ2-2 TRBV4-2 TGTGCCAGCAGCCAAGGGGCAGTCGATTTTCCCGGGGAGCTGTTTTTT CASSQGAVDFPGELFF
- TRBD2 TRBJ2-2 TRBV6-5 TGTGCCAGCAGTTACCTGACTAGCGGGAGGCCCGGGGAGCTGTTTTTT CASSYLTSGRPGELFF
once TRBD2 TRBJ2-7 TRBV6-5 TGTGCCAGCAGGCTCGGGACTAGCGGGGGCTACGAGCAGTACTTC CASRLGTSGGYEQYF
- - TRBJ1-2 TRBV3-1/TRBV3-2 TGTGCCAGCAGCCAATACGATCCAGGGCGTTTTGGCTACACCTTC CASSQYDPGRFGYTF
- - TRBJ1-1 TRBV6-5 TGTGCCAGCAGGACGGGGTCAAGCGCTTTCTTT CASRTGSSAFF
once - TRBJ2-4 TRBV21-1 TGTGCCAGGAACCTTGGGAGGGGACTAGGTCAGAAAAACATTCAGTACTTC CARNLGRGLGQKNIQYF
few TRBD1 TRBJ1-5 TRBV19 TGTGCCAGTAGTGCCCCGGGACAGAGGGATCAGCCCCAGCATTTT CASSAPGQRDQPQHF
once TRBD2 TRBJ2-7 TRBV7-2 TGTGCCAGCAACAACTTCGGACTAGCCTACGAGCAGTACTTC CASNNFGLAYEQYF
- TRBD1 TRBJ1-2 TRBV18 TGTGCCAGCTCACCACTAGGCTGGACAGGCCTTGTGGGCTACACCTTC CASSPLGWTGLVGYTF
- TRBD1 TRBJ1-2 TRBV7-2 TGTGCCAGCAGCTTAAAGAGCGGGACAGGGAATGGCTACACCTTC CASSLKSGTGNGYTF
- TRBD1 TRBJ1-1 TRBV6-2/TRBV6-3 TGTGCCAGCAGTTACACAGGGGCGAACACTGAAGCTTTCTTT CASSYTGANTEAFF
- - TRBJ1-2 TRBV19 TGTGCCAGTAGTCCGTCGGTACAGCCCATCTATGGCTACACCTTC CASSPSVQPIYGYTF
- - TRBJ1-2 TRBV5-1 TGCGCCAGCAGCCTCGGGGGTACGGCCCAAAAAGGCTACACCTTC CASSLGGTAQKGYTF
few - TRBJ1-1 TRBV6-2/TRBV6-3 TGTGCCAGCAGTTTCGGGGGGGCCAGCACTGAAGCTTTCTTT CASSFGGASTEAFF
- TRBD1 TRBJ1-2 TRBV9 TGTGCCAGCAGCGTACTGACAGGGAGCTATGGCTACACCTTC CASSVLTGSYGYTF
- - TRBJ1-2 TRBV28 TGTGCCAGCAGTCCTTATAACAGGGTTTTGGGCTACACCTTC CASSPYNRVLGYTF
- - TRBJ2-3 TRBV9 TGTGCCAGCAGCGTTCCGGTTCATGGGGCGTTGGATAGCACAGATACGCAGTATTTT CASSVPVHGALDSTDTQYF
- - TRBJ2-3 TRBV18 TGTGCCAGCTCAGCAGGGTGGAGCACAGATACGCAGTATTTT CASSAGWSTDTQYF
once TRBD2 TRBJ2-7 TRBV4-2 TGTGCCAGCAGCCGGGACTACCTACTTTATTACGAGCAGTACTTC CASSRDYLLYYEQYF
- TRBD2 TRBJ2-5 TRBV3-1/TRBV3-2 TGTGCCAGCAGCCCACCGGGACTAGCGGAAGAGACCCAGTACTTC CASSPPGLAEETQYF
once TRBD1 TRBJ1-1 TRBV10-2 TGCGCCAGCAGTGACACAGGGGCGGCTTTCTTT CASSDTGAAFF
- - TRBJ1-1 TRBV3-1/TRBV3-2 TGTGCCAGCAGCCTAATAGGGGGGAACACTGAAGCTTTCTTT CASSLIGGNTEAFF
medium-sized TRBD1 TRBJ1-5 TRBV19 TGTGCCAGTAGACCTGACAGGGGGGGCAATCAGCCCCAGCATTTT CASRPDRGGNQPQHF
- - TRBJ1-1 TRBV19 TGTGCCAGTAGTATCCGGTCGTATGGCACTGAAGCTTTCTTT CASSIRSYGTEAFF
- - TRBJ2-3 TRBV13 TGTGCCAGCAGCCCACAGTGGGCCAATACGCAGTATTTT CASSPQWANTQYF
- TRBD1 TRBJ1-6 TRBV19 TGTGCCAGTAGCCAAATCGGGACAGTTAATTCACCCCTCCACTTT CASSQIGTVNSPLHF
- - TRBJ1-1 TRBV10-1 TGCGCCAGCAGGGAATCGGGGAACACTGAAGCTTTCTTT CASRESGNTEAFF
- TRBD1 TRBJ2-1 TRBV24-1 TGTGCCACCAGTGATCTCAACAGGGGCTCCTACAATGAGCAGTTCTTC CATSDLNRGSYNEQFF
- - TRBJ1-2 TRBV7-9 TGTGCCAGCGGTATAGGGGACTATGGCTACACCTTC CASGIGDYGYTF
- TRBD2 TRBJ2-1 TRBV19 TGTGCCAGTAGTAGCGAGGAGACTAGCGGGGGTTATGAGCAGTTCTTC CASSSEETSGGYEQFF
few - TRBJ1-1 TRBV7-6 TGTGCCAGCAGCACACAGGGATACACTGAAGCTTTCTTT CASSTQGYTEAFF
- TRBD1 TRBJ1-6 TRBV4-2 TGTGCCAGCAGCCAAGAACAGGGGGCGAGCTCCTATAATTCACCCCTCCACTTT CASSQEQGASSYNSPLHF
- TRBD1 TRBJ1-1 TRBV10-3 TGTGCCATACAAGGGACAGGGCAAACAGCTTTCTTT CAIQGTGQTAFF
- TRBD1 TRBJ1-1 TRBV30 TGTGCCTGGAGGAGGACAGGGGGCACTGAAGCTTTCTTT CAWRRTGGTEAFF